A single sample is the source of the 15 T cell receptor beta chains below, sequenced in a study of glioma-infiltrating T cells after dendritic cell vaccination. Using immunoSEQ multiplex PCR, the repertoire was profiled, and TCRdb retains in-frame clones only, with some absent. The sample records about 67,000 clones, roughly 79% being singletons. The material sequenced was blood, taken before dendritic cell vaccination. The receptors come from a human donor with glioblastoma.

This clone was detected once. The genes are TRBV4-1 and TRBJ2-1; the D gene is possibly TRBD1 (6 bases). Germline lookup yields CDR1 MGHRA and CDR2 YSYEKL. The CDR3 has 17 amino acids. V was cut by 4 bases and J by 8 bases, with 24 bases left in between. DNA of the CDR3: TGCGCCAGCAGCCTTCTTGCCACGGGACAAGGGGTCCATGAGCAGTTCTTC. Protein: CASSLLATGQGVHEQFF.

This clone was found a few times. The V gene is TRBV19, the J gene TRBJ2-2; D might be TRBD2 (6 bases). The germline CDR1 and CDR2 sequences are LNHDA and SQIVND (reference sequence). The V gene lost 0 bases and the J gene lost 1 base, with 18 bases spanning the gap. The CDR3 loop spans 19 amino acids. Written as DNA, the CDR3 is TGTGCCAGTAGTATAGAGCGGGGAGGAGAATTGATGAACACCGGGGAGCTGTTTTTT. This encodes CASSIERGGELMNTGELFF.

This chain links TRBV11-2 with TRBJ2-1, with 13 bases that match TRBD2. Germline V gene data show CDR1 as SGHAT and CDR2 as FQNNGV. The CDR3 is made up of 15 amino acids. Trimming at V came to 0 bases and at J to 14 bases, leaving 7 bases not matched to a gene. CDR3 DNA: TGTGCCAGCAGCTTAGATACTAGCGGGGGGGCATATAAGTTCTTC. Translation: CASSLDTSGGAYKFF.

The V gene is TRBV20-1, the J gene TRBJ1-2, with D maybe TRBD1 (5 bases). Germline lookup yields CDR1 DFQATT and CDR2 SNEGSKA (reference sequence). The CDR3 is 11 amino acids. Trimming removed 2 bases from V and 4 bases from J, with 5 bases in between. Here the CDR3 reads CSARQGYGYTF. In DNA form, the CDR3 reads TGCAGTGCTAGACAGGGCTATGGCTACACCTTC.

The rearrangement joins TRBV7-2 to TRBJ1-5, with D possibly being TRBD1 (6 bases). The germline CDR1 and CDR2 sequences are SGHTA and FQGNSA. The CDR3 is 13 amino acids. Trimming cost V 5 bases and J 6 bases, with 11 bases left between them. The CDR3 sequence: CASSPDRSQPQHF. The CDR3 DNA reads as TGTGCCAGCAGCCCTGACAGGTCTCAGCCCCAGCATTTT. The full variable domain, completed using reference TRBV7-2 and TRBJ1-5, is GAGVSQSPSNKVTEKGKDVELRCDPISGHTALYWYRQSLGQGLEFLIYFQGNSAPDKSGLPSDRFSAERTGGSVSTLTIQRTQQEDSAVYLCASSPDRSQPQHFGDGTRLSIL.

This rearrangement joins TRBV29-1 to TRBJ2-7, with D tentatively TRBD2 (6 bases). Trimming cost V 8 bases and J 5 bases, with 13 bases left between them. This CDR3 has 11 amino acids. From germline, CDR1 is SQVTM and CDR2 ANQGSEA. The CDR3 region has the DNA TGCAGCTGTACTAGCAGCGACGAGCAGTACTTC. It translates to CSCTSSDEQYF.

The chain links TRBV9 to TRBJ1-4; D is undetermined. Trimming took off 2 bases at V and 0 bases at J, with 8 bases between the two ends. This CDR3 contains 15 residues. Germline assignment: CDR1 SGDLS and CDR2 YYNGEE. In DNA form, the CDR3 reads TGTGCCAGCAGCGTGGGAGTTGCAACTAATGAAAAACTGTTTTTT. As protein: CASSVGVATNEKLFF.

This clone was counted only a few times. This chain links TRBV7-2 with TRBJ1-1, with 8 bases fitting TRBD1. In germline, CDR1 is SGHTA, CDR2 FQGNSA. The CDR3 runs 12 residues. The ends lost 6 bases at V and 7 bases at J; junction bases unmatched: 4. CDR3 region: CASSFDRGEAFF. The CDR3 nucleotides read TGTGCCAGCAGTTTCGACAGGGGTGAAGCTTTCTTT.

The genes are TRBV5-1 and TRBJ1-6, with 9 bases that match TRBD1. The germline CDR1 and CDR2 sequences are SGHRS and YFSETQ. V was pared by 4 bases and J by 5 bases, with 4 bases of the junction left unmatched. The CDR3 runs 15 residues. The CDR3 region is CASSPGTGNNSPLHF. CDR3 nucleotides: TGCGCCAGCAGCCCGGGGACAGGGAATAATTCACCCCTCCACTTT.

A note on this clone: Distinct nucleotide sequences in the sample also encode this CDR3. The chain joins TRBV27 to TRBJ1-2; D not resolved. Germline CDR1 and CDR2: MNHEY and SMNVEV (reference sequence). The CDR3 spans 14 residues. The V gene lost 5 bases and the J gene lost 0 bases, with 10 bases spanning the gap. In nucleotides, the CDR3 is TGTGCCAGCAGTCCCTTGGAGCCTAACTATGGCTACACCTTC. Protein: CASSPLEPNYGYTF.

The gene calls are TRBV27 and TRBJ2-1; 10 bases are shared with TRBD2. This CDR3 is built from 18 residues. The ends lost 4 bases at V and 6 bases at J; junction bases unmatched: 15. From germline, CDR1 is MNHEY and CDR2 SMNVEV (reference sequence). CDR3 amino acids: CASSSSGGAHQASNEQFF. The CDR3 nucleotides are TGTGCCAGCAGTTCAAGCGGGGGGGCCCATCAGGCCTCCAATGAGCAGTTCTTC.

This clone was seen only once. The V gene is TRBV18, the J gene TRBJ1-2; D remains ambiguous. Germline V gene data show CDR1 as KGHSH and CDR2 as LQKENI. This CDR3 is 15 amino acids long. The V end lost 1 base, the J end lost 0 bases, and 9 bases lay between the germline ends. The chain's CDR3 is CASSPQRNTNYGYTF. The CDR3, as DNA: TGTGCCAGCTCACCACAGCGAAATACTAACTATGGCTACACCTTC.

J is TRBJ1-2 and V is TRBV5-4, with TRBD1 as a possible D gene (5 bases). With 0 bases removed from V and 7 bases from J, the gap between germline ends came to 10 bases. CDR1 is SGHNT and CDR2 is YYREEE in the germline V gene (reference sequence). CDR3 length: 13 residues. In DNA form, the CDR3 reads TGTGCCAGCAGCTTGGCCAGGGTCGGTGGCTACACCTTC. Translation: CASSLARVGGYTF.

The chain joins TRBV13 to TRBJ2-5, with 11 bases fitting TRBD1. The J call may be faulty, since TRBJ2-7 better matches the DNA end. CDR1 is PRHDT and CDR2 is FYEKMQ in the germline V gene (reference sequence). The CDR3 extends over 16 amino acids. This CDR3 reads CASSFQRGTGGYEQYF. The CDR3 DNA sequence: TGTGCCAGCAGCTTCCAACGGGGGACAGGGGGCTACGAGCAGTACTTC.

The V call is TRBV4-2, the J call TRBJ2-7, with 8 bases identical to TRBD1. This CDR3 has 15 residues. V gave up 1 base and J gave up 0 bases; unmatched junction bases: 2. The germline CDR1 and CDR2 sequences are LGHNA and YNFKEQ. As DNA, the CDR3 is TGTGCCAGCAGCCAAGGACAGGGGCCCTCCTACGAGCAGTACTTC. Translated, it gives CASSQGQGPSYEQYF.